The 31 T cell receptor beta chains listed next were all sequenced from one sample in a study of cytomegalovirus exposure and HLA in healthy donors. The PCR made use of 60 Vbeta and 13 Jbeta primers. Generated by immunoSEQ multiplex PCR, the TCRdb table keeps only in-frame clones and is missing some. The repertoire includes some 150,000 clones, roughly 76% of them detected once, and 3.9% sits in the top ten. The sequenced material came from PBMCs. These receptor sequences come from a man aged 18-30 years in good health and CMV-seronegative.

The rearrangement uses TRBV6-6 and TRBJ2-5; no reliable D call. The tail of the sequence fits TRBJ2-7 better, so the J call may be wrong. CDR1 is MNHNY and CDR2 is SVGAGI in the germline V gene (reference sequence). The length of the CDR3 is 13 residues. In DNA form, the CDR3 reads TGTGCCAGCAGTTACTTCCCCGGAGACGAGCAGTACTTC. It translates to CASSYFPGDEQYF.

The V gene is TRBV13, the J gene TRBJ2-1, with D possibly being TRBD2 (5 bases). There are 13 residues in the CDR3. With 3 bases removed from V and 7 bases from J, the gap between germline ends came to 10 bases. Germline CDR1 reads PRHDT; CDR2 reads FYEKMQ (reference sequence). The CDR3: CASSFGGWNEQFF. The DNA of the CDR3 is TGTGCCAGCAGCTTTGGCGGGTGGAATGAGCAGTTCTTC.

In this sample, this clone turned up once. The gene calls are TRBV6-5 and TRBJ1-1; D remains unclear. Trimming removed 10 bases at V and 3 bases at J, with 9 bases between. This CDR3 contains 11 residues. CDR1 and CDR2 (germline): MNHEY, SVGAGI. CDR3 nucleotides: TGTGCCACCCTTTCTCACACTGAAGCTTTCTTT. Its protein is CATLSHTEAFF.

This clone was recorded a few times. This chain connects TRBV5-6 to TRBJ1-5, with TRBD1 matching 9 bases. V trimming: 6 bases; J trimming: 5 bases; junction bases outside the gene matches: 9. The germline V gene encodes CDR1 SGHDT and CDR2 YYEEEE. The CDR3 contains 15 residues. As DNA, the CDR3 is TGTGCCAGCAAAAAGATGGGACAGGGATATCAGCCCCAGCATTTT. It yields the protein CASKKMGQGYQPQHF. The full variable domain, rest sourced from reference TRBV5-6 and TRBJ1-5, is DAGVTQSPTHLIKTRGQQVTLRCSPKSGHDTVSWYQQALGQGPQFIFQYYEEEERQRGNFPDRFSGHQFPNYSSELNVNALLLGDSALYLCASKKMGQGYQPQHFGDGTRLSIL.

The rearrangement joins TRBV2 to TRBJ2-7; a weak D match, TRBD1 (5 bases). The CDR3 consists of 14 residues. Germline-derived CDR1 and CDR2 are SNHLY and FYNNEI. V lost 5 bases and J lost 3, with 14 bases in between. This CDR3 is CASSQSVTVYEQYF. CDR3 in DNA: TGTGCCAGCAGTCAATCGGTGACAGTCTACGAGCAGTACTTC.

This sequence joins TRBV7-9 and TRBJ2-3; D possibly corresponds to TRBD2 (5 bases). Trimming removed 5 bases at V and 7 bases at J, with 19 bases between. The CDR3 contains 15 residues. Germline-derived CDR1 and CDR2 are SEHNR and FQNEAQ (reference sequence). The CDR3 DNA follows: TGTGCCAGCAGCCCTTATCAGGAGGTATCATATACGCAGTATTTT. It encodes CASSPYQEVSYTQYF. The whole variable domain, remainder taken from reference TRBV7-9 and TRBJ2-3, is DTGVSQNPRHKITKRGQNVTFRCDPISEHNRLYWYRQTLGQGPEFLTYFQNEAQLEKSRLLSDRFSAERPKGSFSTLEIQRTEQGDSAMYLCASSPYQEVSYTQYFGPGTRLTVL.

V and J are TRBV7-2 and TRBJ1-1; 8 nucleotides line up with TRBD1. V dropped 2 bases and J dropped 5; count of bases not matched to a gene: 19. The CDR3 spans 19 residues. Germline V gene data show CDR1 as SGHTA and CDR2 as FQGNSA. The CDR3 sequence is CASSLWPGGGSGSITEAFF. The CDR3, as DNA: TGTGCCAGCAGCTTATGGCCAGGGGGCGGTAGTGGGTCGATAACTGAAGCTTTCTTT.

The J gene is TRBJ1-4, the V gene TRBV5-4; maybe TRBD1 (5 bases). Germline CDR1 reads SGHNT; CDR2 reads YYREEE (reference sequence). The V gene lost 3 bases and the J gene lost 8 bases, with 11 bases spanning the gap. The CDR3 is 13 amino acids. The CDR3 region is CASSSGGGEKLFF. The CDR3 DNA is TGTGCCAGCAGCTCGGGGGGAGGCGAAAAACTGTTTTTT.

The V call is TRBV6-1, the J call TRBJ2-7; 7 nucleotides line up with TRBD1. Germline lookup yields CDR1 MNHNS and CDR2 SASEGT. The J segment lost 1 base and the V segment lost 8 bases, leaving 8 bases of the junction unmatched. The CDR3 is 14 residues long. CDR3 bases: TGTGCCAGCGGTACAGGGGCCGGATCCTACGAGCAGTACTTC. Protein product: CASGTGAGSYEQYF.

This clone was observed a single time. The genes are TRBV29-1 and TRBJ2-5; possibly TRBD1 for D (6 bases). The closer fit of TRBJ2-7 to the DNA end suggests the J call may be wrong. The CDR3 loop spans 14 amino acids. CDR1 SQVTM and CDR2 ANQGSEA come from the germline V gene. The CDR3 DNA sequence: TGCAGCGTCGCTCGGACAGAGAGCTCCTACGAGCAGTACTTC. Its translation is CSVARTESSYEQYF.

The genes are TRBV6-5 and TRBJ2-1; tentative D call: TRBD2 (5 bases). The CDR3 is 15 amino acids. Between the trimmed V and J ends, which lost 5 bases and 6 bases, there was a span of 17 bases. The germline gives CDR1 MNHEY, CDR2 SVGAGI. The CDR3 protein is CASSPLASTGNEQFF. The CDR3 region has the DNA TGTGCCAGCAGTCCGTTAGCGAGTACGGGCAATGAGCAGTTCTTC.

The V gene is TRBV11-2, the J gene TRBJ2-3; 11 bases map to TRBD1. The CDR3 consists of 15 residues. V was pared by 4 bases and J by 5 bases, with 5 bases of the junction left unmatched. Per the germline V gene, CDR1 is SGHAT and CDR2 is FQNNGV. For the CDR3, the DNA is TGTGCCAGCAGCTCGGGGACAGGGGGGTTAGATACGCAGTATTTT. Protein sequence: CASSSGTGGLDTQYF.

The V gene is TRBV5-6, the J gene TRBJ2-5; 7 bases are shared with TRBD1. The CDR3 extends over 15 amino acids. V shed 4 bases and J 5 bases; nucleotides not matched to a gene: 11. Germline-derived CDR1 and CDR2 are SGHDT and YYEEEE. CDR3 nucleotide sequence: TGTGCCAGCAGCACCCACAGGGGAGAGGGGGAGACCCAGTACTTC. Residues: CASSTHRGEGETQYF.

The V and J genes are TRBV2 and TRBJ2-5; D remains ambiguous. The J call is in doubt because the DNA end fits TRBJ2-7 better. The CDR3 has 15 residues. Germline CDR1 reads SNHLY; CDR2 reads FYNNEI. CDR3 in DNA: TGTGCCAGCAGTGAAGTAGGAGCCGCCGCCTACGAGCAGTACTTC. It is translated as CASSEVGAAAYEQYF.

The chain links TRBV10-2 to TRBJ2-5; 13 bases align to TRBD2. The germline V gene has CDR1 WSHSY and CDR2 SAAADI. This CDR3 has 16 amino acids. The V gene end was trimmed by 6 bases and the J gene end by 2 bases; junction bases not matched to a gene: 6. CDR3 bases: TGCGCCAGCAGCAACGGACTAGCGGGGGAACAAGAGACCCAGTACTTC. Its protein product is CASSNGLAGEQETQYF.

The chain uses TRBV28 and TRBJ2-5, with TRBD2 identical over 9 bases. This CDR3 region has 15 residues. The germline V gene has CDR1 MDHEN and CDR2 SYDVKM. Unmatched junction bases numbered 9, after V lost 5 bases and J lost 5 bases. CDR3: CASSELAGPRETQYF. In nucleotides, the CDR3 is TGTGCCAGCAGTGAACTAGCGGGCCCCCGGGAGACCCAGTACTTC.

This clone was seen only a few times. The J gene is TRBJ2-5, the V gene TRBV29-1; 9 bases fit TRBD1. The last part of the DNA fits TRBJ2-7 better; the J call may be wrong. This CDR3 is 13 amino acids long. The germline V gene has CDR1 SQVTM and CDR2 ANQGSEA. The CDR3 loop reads CSVVGQGGYEQYF. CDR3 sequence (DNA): TGCAGCGTTGTGGGACAGGGAGGTTACGAGCAGTACTTC.

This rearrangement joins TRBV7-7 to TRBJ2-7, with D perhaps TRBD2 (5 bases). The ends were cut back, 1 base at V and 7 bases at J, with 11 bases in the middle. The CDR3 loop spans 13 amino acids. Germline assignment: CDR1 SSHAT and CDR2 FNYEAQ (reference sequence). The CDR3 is CASSLEAEEEQYF. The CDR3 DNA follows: TGTGCCAGCAGCTTAGAGGCGGAGGAGGAGCAGTACTTC.

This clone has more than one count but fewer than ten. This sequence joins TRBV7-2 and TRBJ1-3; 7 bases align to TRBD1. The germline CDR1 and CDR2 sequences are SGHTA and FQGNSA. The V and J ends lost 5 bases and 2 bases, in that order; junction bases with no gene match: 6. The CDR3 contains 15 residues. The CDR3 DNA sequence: TGTGCCAGCAGCCTAAGACAGGGCCCTGGAAACACCATATATTTT. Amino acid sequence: CASSLRQGPGNTIYF.

Here the CDR3 reads CASTTGGESSYEQYF. CDR3 coding DNA: TGTGCCAGCACTACCGGCGGGGAGAGCTCCTACGAGCAGTACTTC. The rearrangement uses TRBV6-5 and TRBJ2-7; D is perhaps TRBD2 (6 bases). The CDR3 contains 15 residues. Germline-derived CDR1 and CDR2 are MNHEY and SVGAGI. The germline V and J ends were trimmed by 7 bases and 0 bases, with 16 bases remaining between them.

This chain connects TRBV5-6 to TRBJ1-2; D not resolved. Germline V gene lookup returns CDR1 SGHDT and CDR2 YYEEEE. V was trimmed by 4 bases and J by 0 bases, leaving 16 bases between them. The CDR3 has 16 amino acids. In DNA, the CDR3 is TGTGCCAGCAGCCCAGAAATGGAGTTAGCTAACTATGGCTACACCTTC. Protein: CASSPEMELANYGYTF.

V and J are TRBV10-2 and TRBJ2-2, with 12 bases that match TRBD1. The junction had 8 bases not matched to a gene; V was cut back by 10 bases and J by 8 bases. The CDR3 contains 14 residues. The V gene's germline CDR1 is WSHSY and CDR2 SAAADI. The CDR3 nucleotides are TGCGCCATCAGGGGGACAGGGGGCGAGGGGGAGCTGTTTTTT. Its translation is CAIRGTGGEGELFF.

In DNA, the CDR3 is TGTGCCAGCAGCTCCTCCGGGGGCTACGAGCAGTACTTC. This codes for CASSSSGGYEQYF. The V gene is TRBV7-2, the J gene TRBJ2-7, with D tentatively TRBD2 (6 bases). The CDR3 spans 13 residues. V gave up 4 bases and J gave up 3 bases, with 10 bases separating them. Germline V lookup: CDR1 SGHTA, CDR2 FQGNSA.

The CDR3 here is CASSFRDRGAGGLHEQFF. The CDR3 DNA reads as TGTGCCAGCAGCTTCCGGGACAGGGGTGCGGGAGGGTTGCATGAGCAGTTCTTC. The chain is built from TRBV7-2 and TRBJ2-1, with a weak D call TRBD1 (10 bases). Trimming stripped 3 bases from V and 8 bases from J, with 26 bases between. From germline, CDR1 is SGHTA and CDR2 FQGNSA. This CDR3 has 18 amino acids.

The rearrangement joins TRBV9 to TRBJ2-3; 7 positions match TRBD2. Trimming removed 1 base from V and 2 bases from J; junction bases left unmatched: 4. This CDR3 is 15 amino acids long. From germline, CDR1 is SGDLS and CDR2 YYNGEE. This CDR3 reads CASSVSSGDTDTQYF. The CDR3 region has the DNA TGTGCCAGCAGCGTATCCAGCGGGGACACAGATACGCAGTATTTT.

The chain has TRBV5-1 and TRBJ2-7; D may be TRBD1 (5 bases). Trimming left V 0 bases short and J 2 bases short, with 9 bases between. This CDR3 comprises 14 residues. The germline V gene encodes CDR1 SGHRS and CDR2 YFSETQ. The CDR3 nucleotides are TGCGCCAGCAGCTTGGTCGCGACAGCCTACGAGCAGTACTTC. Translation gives CASSLVATAYEQYF.

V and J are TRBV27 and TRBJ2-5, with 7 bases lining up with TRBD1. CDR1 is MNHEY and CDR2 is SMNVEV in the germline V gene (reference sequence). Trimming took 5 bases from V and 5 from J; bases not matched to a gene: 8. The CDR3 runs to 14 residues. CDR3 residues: CASSVDRVRETQYF. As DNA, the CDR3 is TGTGCCAGCAGTGTAGACAGGGTCCGGGAGACCCAGTACTTC.

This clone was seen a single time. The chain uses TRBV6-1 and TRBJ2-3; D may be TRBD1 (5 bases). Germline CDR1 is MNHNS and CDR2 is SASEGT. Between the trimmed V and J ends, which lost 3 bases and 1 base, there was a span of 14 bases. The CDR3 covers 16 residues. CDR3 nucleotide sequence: TGTGCCAGCAGTGACTTCGTCGACAGACGCACAGATACGCAGTATTTT. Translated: CASSDFVDRRTDTQYF.

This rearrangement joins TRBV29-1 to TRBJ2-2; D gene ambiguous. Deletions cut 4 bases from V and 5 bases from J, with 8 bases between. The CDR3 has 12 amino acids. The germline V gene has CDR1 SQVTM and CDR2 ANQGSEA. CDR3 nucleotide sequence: TGCAGCGTTGTTGACTGGACCGGGGAGCTGTTTTTT. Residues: CSVVDWTGELFF.

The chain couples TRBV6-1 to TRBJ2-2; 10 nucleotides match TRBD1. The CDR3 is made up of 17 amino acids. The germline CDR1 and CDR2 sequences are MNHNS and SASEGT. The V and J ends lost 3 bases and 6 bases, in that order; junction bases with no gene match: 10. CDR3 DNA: TGTGCCAGCAGTGAGTTCCCGGGACAGGGGTTCCCCGGGGAGCTGTTTTTT. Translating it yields CASSEFPGQGFPGELFF.

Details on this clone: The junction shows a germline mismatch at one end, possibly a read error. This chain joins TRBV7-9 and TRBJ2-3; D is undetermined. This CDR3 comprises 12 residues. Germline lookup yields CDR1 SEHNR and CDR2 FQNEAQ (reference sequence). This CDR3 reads CPSSYNTDTQYF. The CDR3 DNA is TGTCCCAGCAGCTACAACACAGATACGCAGTATTTT.